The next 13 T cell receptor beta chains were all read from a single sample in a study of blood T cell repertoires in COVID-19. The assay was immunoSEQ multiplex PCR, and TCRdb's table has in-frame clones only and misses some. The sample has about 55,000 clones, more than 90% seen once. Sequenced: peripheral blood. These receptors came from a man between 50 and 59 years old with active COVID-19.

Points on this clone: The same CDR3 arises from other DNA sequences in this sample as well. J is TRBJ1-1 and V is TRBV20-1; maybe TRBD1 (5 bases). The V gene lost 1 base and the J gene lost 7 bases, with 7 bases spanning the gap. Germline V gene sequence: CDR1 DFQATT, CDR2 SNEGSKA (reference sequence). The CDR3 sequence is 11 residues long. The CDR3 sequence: CSARGTGEAFF. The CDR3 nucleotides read TGCAGTGCTAGAGGTACAGGTGAAGCTTTCTTT.

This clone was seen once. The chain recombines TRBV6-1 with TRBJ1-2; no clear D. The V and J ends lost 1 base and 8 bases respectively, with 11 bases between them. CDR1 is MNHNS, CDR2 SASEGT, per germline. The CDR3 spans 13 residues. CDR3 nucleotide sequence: TGTGCCAGCAGTGAAGGAAATGGGCAGGGCTACACCTTC. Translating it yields CASSEGNGQGYTF.

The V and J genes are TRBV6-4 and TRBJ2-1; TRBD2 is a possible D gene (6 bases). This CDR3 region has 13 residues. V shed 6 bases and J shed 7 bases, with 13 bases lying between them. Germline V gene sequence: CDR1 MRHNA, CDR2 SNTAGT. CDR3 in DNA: TGTGCCAGCAGCCTAGGGGCGGGGAATGAGCAGTTCTTC. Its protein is CASSLGAGNEQFF.

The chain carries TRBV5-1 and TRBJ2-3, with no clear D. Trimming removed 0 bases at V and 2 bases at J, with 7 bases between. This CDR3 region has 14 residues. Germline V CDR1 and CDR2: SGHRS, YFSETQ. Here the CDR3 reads CASSLAIDTDTQYF. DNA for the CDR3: TGCGCCAGCAGCTTGGCCATAGACACAGATACGCAGTATTTT.

CDR3 coding DNA: TGTGCCAGCGCGACAGGGGCAAAGGGGAACATTCAGTACTTC. Its translation is CASATGAKGNIQYF. The chain links TRBV6-5 to TRBJ2-4; 8 bases map to TRBD1. CDR3 size: 14 residues. J lost 7 bases, V lost 8 bases, and 10 bases had no gene match. Germline loops: CDR1 MNHEY, CDR2 SVGAGI.

The DNA of the CDR3 is TGTGCCAGTAGCCGACCGGGGGACACAGATACGCAGTATTTT. This codes for CASSRPGDTDTQYF. The chain employs TRBV19 and TRBJ2-3; D may be TRBD2 (6 bases). The germline V gene encodes CDR1 LNHDA and CDR2 SQIVND (reference sequence). V lost 6 bases to trimming and J lost 2 bases, with 12 bases between them. This CDR3 comprises 14 residues.

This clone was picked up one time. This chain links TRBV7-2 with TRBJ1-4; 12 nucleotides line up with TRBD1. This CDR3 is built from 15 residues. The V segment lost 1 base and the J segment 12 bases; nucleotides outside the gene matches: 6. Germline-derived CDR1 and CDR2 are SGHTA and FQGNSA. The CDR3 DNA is TGTGCCAGCAGCTTAGTAGGGACAGGGGGCGGAGAACTGTTTTTT. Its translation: CASSLVGTGGGELFF.

The CDR3 nucleotides read TGTGCCAGCAGTGTCAAATACGAGCAGTACTTC. Its protein product is CASSVKYEQYF. V gene TRBV2 combines with J gene TRBJ2-7, with D uncertain. The CDR3 totals 11 residues. V was clipped by 4 bases and J by 4 bases, with 5 bases between them. The germline CDR1 and CDR2 sequences are SNHLY and FYNNEI.

The CDR3 reads CASRVGTGDSPLHF. DNA for the CDR3: TGTGCCAGCAGGGTAGGGACGGGAGATTCACCCCTCCACTTT. The chain is built from TRBV6-5 and TRBJ1-6, with a possible D match to TRBD1 (5 bases). V was shortened by 6 bases and J by 8 bases, with 14 bases between the two germline ends. Germline CDR1 and CDR2: MNHEY and SVGAGI. The CDR3 loop spans 14 amino acids.

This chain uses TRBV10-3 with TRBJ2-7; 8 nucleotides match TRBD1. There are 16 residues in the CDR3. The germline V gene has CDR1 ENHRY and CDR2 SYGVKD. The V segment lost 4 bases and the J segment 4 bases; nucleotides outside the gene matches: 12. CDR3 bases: TGTGCCATCAGTGGGGGACAGGCCCCTAACGGATACGAGCAGTACTTC. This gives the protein CAISGGQAPNGYEQYF.

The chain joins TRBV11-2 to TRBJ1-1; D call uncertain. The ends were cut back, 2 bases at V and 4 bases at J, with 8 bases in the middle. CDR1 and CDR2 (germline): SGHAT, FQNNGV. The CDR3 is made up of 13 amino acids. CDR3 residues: CASSLNEITEAFF. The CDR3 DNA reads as TGTGCCAGCAGCTTAAATGAGATCACTGAAGCTTTCTTT.

The CDR3 loop reads CASSLGASSGANVLTF. The CDR3 DNA follows: TGTGCCAGCAGCTTAGGGGCATCCTCTGGGGCCAACGTCCTGACTTTC. V and J are TRBV5-6 and TRBJ2-6; maybe TRBD1 (5 bases). CDR1 and CDR2 from the germline V gene are SGHDT and YYEEEE. The length of the CDR3 is 16 residues. Deletions cut 2 bases from V and 0 bases from J, with 9 bases between. The full variable domain, in which reference TRBV5-6 and TRBJ2-6 provide the parts outside the CDR3, is DAGVTQSPTHLIKTRGQQVTLRCSPKSGHDTVSWYQQALGQGPQFIFQYYEEEERQRGNFPDRFSGHQFPNYSSELNVNALLLGDSALYLCASSLGASSGANVLTFGAGSRLTVL.

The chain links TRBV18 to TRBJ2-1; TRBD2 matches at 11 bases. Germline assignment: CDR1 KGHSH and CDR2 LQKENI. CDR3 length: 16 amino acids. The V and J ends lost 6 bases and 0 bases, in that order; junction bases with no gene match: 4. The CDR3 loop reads CASSVAGGISYNEQFF. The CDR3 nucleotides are TGTGCCAGCTCGGTAGCGGGGGGGATCTCCTACAATGAGCAGTTCTTC.